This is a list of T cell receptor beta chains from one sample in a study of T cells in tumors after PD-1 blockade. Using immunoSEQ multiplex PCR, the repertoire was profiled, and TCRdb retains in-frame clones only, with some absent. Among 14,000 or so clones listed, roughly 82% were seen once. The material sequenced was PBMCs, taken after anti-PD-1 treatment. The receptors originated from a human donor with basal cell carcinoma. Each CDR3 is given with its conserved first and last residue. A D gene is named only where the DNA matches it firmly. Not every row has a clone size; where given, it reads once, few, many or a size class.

CDR3 protein: CASRTRPIERGYTF
CDR3 DNA: TGTGCCAGCAGGACCCGACCTATCGAGAGGGGCTACACCTTC
V gene: TRBV6-5
D gene: -
J gene: TRBJ1-2
CDR3 length: 14
clone size: -

CDR3 protein: CASSTDGRVSETQYF
CDR3 DNA: TGTGCCAGCAGCACAGACGGGAGGGTCTCTGAGACCCAGTACTTC
V gene: TRBV7-3
D gene: TRBD2
J gene: TRBJ2-5
CDR3 length: 15
clone size: -

CDR3 protein: CAISPSDRGATEAFF
CDR3 DNA: TGTGCCATCAGCCCCTCTGACAGGGGGGCCACTGAAGCTTTCTTT
V gene: TRBV10-3
D gene: TRBD1
J gene: TRBJ1-1
CDR3 length: 15
clone size: -

CDR3 protein: CASSRGRLISYEQYF
CDR3 DNA: TGTGCCAGCAGCCGAGGGCGGTTAATCTCCTACGAGCAGTACTTC
V gene: TRBV7-8
D gene: -
J gene: TRBJ2-7
CDR3 length: 15
clone size: -

CDR3 protein: CASRPGGRYTEAFF
CDR3 DNA: TGTGCCAGCAGGCCAGGGGGCAGGTACACTGAAGCTTTCTTT
V gene: TRBV5-6
D gene: TRBD1
J gene: TRBJ1-1
CDR3 length: 14
clone size: -

CDR3 protein: CASSYYGGGTEAFF
CDR3 DNA: TGTGCCAGCAGTTACTACGGGGGGGGCACTGAAGCTTTCTTT
V gene: TRBV6-6
D gene: -
J gene: TRBJ1-1
CDR3 length: 14
clone size: -

CDR3 protein: CASSPGGRQTGPEAFF
CDR3 DNA: TGTGCCAGTAGTCCCGGGGGGAGGCAGACAGGGCCTGAAGCTTTCTTT
V gene: TRBV19
D gene: TRBD1
J gene: TRBJ1-1
CDR3 length: 16
clone size: -

CDR3 protein: CASSPISIAYGYTF
CDR3 DNA: TGTGCCAGCAGTCCCATAAGTATAGCCTATGGCTACACCTTC
V gene: TRBV28
D gene: -
J gene: TRBJ1-2
CDR3 length: 14
clone size: -

CDR3 protein: CSVGGKGYGYTF
CDR3 DNA: TGCAGCGTCGGGGGGAAGGGGTATGGCTACACCTTC
V gene: TRBV29-1
D gene: -
J gene: TRBJ1-2
CDR3 length: 12
clone size: -

CDR3 protein: CASSQDMGQGVPYEQYF
CDR3 DNA: TGTGCCAGCAGCCAAGATATGGGACAGGGGGTACCCTACGAGCAGTACTTC
V gene: TRBV4-2
D gene: TRBD1
J gene: TRBJ2-7
CDR3 length: 17
clone size: -

CDR3 protein: CASSFGQGETDLYGYTF
CDR3 DNA: TGTGCCAGCAGCTTCGGACAGGGGGAGACGGATTTGTATGGCTACACCTTC
V gene: TRBV7-6
D gene: TRBD1
J gene: TRBJ1-2
CDR3 length: 17
clone size: -

CDR3 protein: CASSVGGTGSGEKLFF
CDR3 DNA: TGTGCCAGCAGCGTAGGAGGGACAGGGAGTGGTGAAAAACTGTTTTTT
V gene: TRBV9
D gene: TRBD1
J gene: TRBJ1-4
CDR3 length: 16
clone size: once

CDR3 protein: CASGNYEQYF
CDR3 DNA: TGTGCCAGTGGGAACTACGAGCAGTACTTC
V gene: TRBV19
D gene: -
J gene: TRBJ2-7
CDR3 length: 10
clone size: -

CDR3 protein: CASSQAPTGNYGYTF
CDR3 DNA: TGTGCCAGCAGCCAGGCCCCGACAGGGAACTATGGCTACACCTTC
V gene: TRBV4-2
D gene: TRBD1
J gene: TRBJ1-2
CDR3 length: 15
clone size: -

CDR3 protein: CASSSTDRGHLAAFF
CDR3 DNA: TGTGCCAGCAGTTCCACGGACAGGGGGCACTTGGCCGCTTTCTTT
V gene: TRBV27
D gene: TRBD1
J gene: TRBJ1-1
CDR3 length: 15
clone size: -

CDR3 protein: CASSSEQGNSPLHF
CDR3 DNA: TGTGCCAGCAGCTCCGAACAGGGTAATTCACCCCTCCACTTT
V gene: TRBV11-1
D gene: -
J gene: TRBJ1-6
CDR3 length: 14
clone size: -

CDR3 protein: CASSLGVGGSGNQPQHF
CDR3 DNA: TGTGCCAGCAGTTTGGGGGTGGGGGGGAGCGGAAATCAGCCCCAGCATTTT
V gene: TRBV27
D gene: -
J gene: TRBJ1-5
CDR3 length: 17
clone size: -

CDR3 protein: CASRQTNYGYTF
CDR3 DNA: TGTGCCAGCAGACAAACAAACTATGGCTACACCTTC
V gene: TRBV6-5
D gene: -
J gene: TRBJ1-2
CDR3 length: 12
clone size: once

CDR3 protein: CASSFIAGGGREQYF
CDR3 DNA: TGCGCCAGCAGCTTCATAGCGGGAGGGGGGCGCGAGCAGTACTTC
V gene: TRBV5-1
D gene: TRBD2
J gene: TRBJ2-7
CDR3 length: 15
clone size: -

CDR3 protein: CASSLQGSYNSPLHF
CDR3 DNA: TGTGCCAGCAGTTTACAAGGCTCCTATAATTCACCCCTCCACTTT
V gene: TRBV28
D gene: -
J gene: TRBJ1-6
CDR3 length: 15
clone size: -

CDR3 protein: CASSEQQGYGYTF
CDR3 DNA: TGTGCCAGCAGTGAACAACAGGGCTATGGCTACACCTTC
V gene: TRBV6-1
D gene: -
J gene: TRBJ1-2
CDR3 length: 13
clone size: -

CDR3 protein: CASSLSSRPRETEAFF
CDR3 DNA: TGTGCCAGCAGTTTATCGTCGAGGCCGAGGGAGACTGAAGCTTTCTTT
V gene: TRBV27
D gene: -
J gene: TRBJ1-1
CDR3 length: 16
clone size: -

CDR3 protein: CASSLQGSSYNSPLHF
CDR3 DNA: TGTGCCAGCAGCCTCCAGGGGAGCTCCTATAATTCACCCCTCCACTTT
V gene: TRBV9
D gene: -
J gene: TRBJ1-6
CDR3 length: 16
clone size: -

CDR3 protein: CASSLVPGNEQFF
CDR3 DNA: TGTGCCAGCAGCTTAGTCCCGGGCAATGAGCAGTTCTTC
V gene: TRBV7-3
D gene: -
J gene: TRBJ2-1
CDR3 length: 13
clone size: once

CDR3 protein: CASSSTGRGVNEQFF
CDR3 DNA: TGTGCCAGCAGCTCGACAGGGCGGGGGGTCAATGAGCAGTTCTTC
V gene: TRBV5-6
D gene: -
J gene: TRBJ2-1
CDR3 length: 15
clone size: -

CDR3 protein: CASSFLQGAGGYTF
CDR3 DNA: TGTGCCAGCAGTTTCTTACAGGGGGCGGGTGGCTACACCTTC
V gene: TRBV6-6
D gene: TRBD1
J gene: TRBJ1-2
CDR3 length: 14
clone size: few

CDR3 protein: CASSQGNRDTEAFF
CDR3 DNA: TGTGCCAGCAGCCAAGGAAACAGGGACACTGAAGCTTTCTTT
V gene: TRBV14
D gene: -
J gene: TRBJ1-1
CDR3 length: 14
clone size: -

CDR3 protein: CASSMTDEQFF
CDR3 DNA: TGTGCCAGCAGCATGACAGATGAGCAGTTCTTC
V gene: TRBV7-9
D gene: -
J gene: TRBJ2-1
CDR3 length: 11
clone size: -

CDR3 protein: CASSSLDYFSYEQYF
CDR3 DNA: TGTGCCAGCAGTTCCCTGGACTACTTCTCCTACGAGCAGTACTTC
V gene: TRBV28
D gene: -
J gene: TRBJ2-7
CDR3 length: 15
clone size: -

CDR3 protein: CAWSPLQGGSYEQYF
CDR3 DNA: TGTGCCTGGAGCCCCCTACAGGGAGGCTCCTACGAGCAGTACTTC
V gene: TRBV30
D gene: -
J gene: TRBJ2-7
CDR3 length: 15
clone size: -

CDR3 protein: CASSFDRNTGELFF
CDR3 DNA: TGTGCCAGCAGCTTCGACAGAAACACCGGGGAGCTGTTTTTT
V gene: TRBV5-4
D gene: -
J gene: TRBJ2-2
CDR3 length: 14
clone size: few

CDR3 protein: CASSSRTGNNIQYF
CDR3 DNA: TGTGCCAGCAGCTCCAGGACAGGGAATAACATTCAGTACTTC
V gene: TRBV7-6
D gene: TRBD1
J gene: TRBJ2-4
CDR3 length: 14
clone size: -

CDR3 protein: CASSDGRMEYEQYF
CDR3 DNA: TGTGCCAGCAGTGACGGTAGGATGGAGTACGAGCAGTACTTC
V gene: TRBV6-1
D gene: -
J gene: TRBJ2-7
CDR3 length: 14
clone size: few

CDR3 protein: CASSYAGQTNTEAFF
CDR3 DNA: TGTGCCAGCAGTTATGCCGGACAGACGAACACTGAAGCTTTCTTT
V gene: TRBV6-5
D gene: -
J gene: TRBJ1-1
CDR3 length: 15
clone size: -

CDR3 protein: CASSPDRLAGGETQYF
CDR3 DNA: TGTGCCAGCTCACCAGACCGACTAGCGGGGGGTGAGACCCAGTACTTC
V gene: TRBV18
D gene: TRBD2
J gene: TRBJ2-5
CDR3 length: 16
clone size: -

CDR3 protein: CASSFGGGTTDTQYF
CDR3 DNA: TGTGCCAGCAGCTTCGGGGGGGGAACCACAGATACGCAGTATTTT
V gene: TRBV7-6
D gene: TRBD2
J gene: TRBJ2-3
CDR3 length: 15
clone size: -

CDR3 protein: CASSPPIPGGNYQPQHF
CDR3 DNA: TGTGCCAGCTCACCACCGATACCAGGGGGTAATTATCAGCCCCAGCATTTT
V gene: TRBV18
D gene: TRBD1
J gene: TRBJ1-5
CDR3 length: 17
clone size: -

CDR3 protein: CASSQELRTVNEQFF
CDR3 DNA: TGTGCCAGCAGCCAAGAGCTGAGGACCGTAAATGAGCAGTTCTTC
V gene: TRBV4-2
D gene: -
J gene: TRBJ2-1
CDR3 length: 15
clone size: few

CDR3 protein: CASRTGGRMNTEAFF
CDR3 DNA: TGTGCCAGCAGGACAGGGGGCCGAATGAACACTGAAGCTTTCTTT
V gene: TRBV6-5
D gene: TRBD1
J gene: TRBJ1-1
CDR3 length: 15
clone size: -

CDR3 protein: CASSPGWEEDEQFF
CDR3 DNA: TGTGCCAGCAGCCCCGGGTGGGAGGAGGATGAGCAGTTCTTC
V gene: TRBV7-3
D gene: -
J gene: TRBJ2-1
CDR3 length: 14
clone size: -